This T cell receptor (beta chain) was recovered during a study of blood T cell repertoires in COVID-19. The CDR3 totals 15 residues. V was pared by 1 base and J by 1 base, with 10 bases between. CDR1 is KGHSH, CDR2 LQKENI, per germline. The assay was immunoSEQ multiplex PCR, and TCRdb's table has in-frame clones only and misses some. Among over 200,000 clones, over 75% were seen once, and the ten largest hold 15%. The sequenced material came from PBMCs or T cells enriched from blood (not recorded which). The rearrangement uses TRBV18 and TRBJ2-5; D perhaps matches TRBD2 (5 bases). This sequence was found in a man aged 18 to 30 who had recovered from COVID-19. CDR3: CASSPRAGPQETQYF. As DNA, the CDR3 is TGTGCCAGCTCACCACGGGCGGGCCCCCAAGAGACCCAGTACTTC.